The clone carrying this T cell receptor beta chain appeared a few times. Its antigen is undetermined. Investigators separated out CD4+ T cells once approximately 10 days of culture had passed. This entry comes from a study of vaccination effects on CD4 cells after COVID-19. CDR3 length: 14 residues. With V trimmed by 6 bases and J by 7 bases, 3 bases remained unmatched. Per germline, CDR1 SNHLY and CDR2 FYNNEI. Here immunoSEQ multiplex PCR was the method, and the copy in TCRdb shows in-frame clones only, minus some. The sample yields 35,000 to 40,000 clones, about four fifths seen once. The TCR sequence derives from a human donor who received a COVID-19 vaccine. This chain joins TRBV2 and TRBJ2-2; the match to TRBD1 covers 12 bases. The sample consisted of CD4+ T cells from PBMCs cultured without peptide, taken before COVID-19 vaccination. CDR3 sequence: CASRGQGANGELFF. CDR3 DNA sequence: TGTGCCAGCAGGGGACAGGGGGCGAACGGGGAGCTGTTTTTT.